This is a list of T cell receptor beta chains from one sample in a study of cytomegalovirus exposure and HLA in healthy donors. Data came from immunoSEQ multiplex PCR; TCRdb stores just in-frame clones and leaves some out. This sample carries more than 150,000 clones, more than 85% of them seen once, and the ten largest clones take 0.2% to 0.3%. The sequenced sample consisted of PBMCs. All receptors derive from a girl under three years old in good health and CMV-seronegative. CDR3s include the opening cysteine and the closing phenylalanine or tryptophan. A D gene is named only where the DNA matches it firmly. A row's size may be missing; if present it is once, few, many or a size class.

V	D	J	size	DNA	CDR3
TRBV29-1	.	TRBJ2-7	.	TGCAGCGTTGAGGGGCAGAGGCCCTTCTACGAGCAGTACTTC	CSVEGQRPFYEQYF
TRBV21-1	.	TRBJ2-3	.	TGTGCCAGCAGCAAGGAACGCTGGACAGGGGGCGATACGCAGTATTTT	CASSKERWTGGDTQYF
TRBV7-6	.	TRBJ1-1	few	TGTGCCAGCAGCTTAACCAGGACACTGAACACTGAAGCTTTCTTT	CASSLTRTLNTEAFF
TRBV6-1	.	TRBJ2-3	.	TGTGCCAGCAGTGAATCTAGCACAGATACGCAGTATTTT	CASSESSTDTQYF
TRBV7-9	TRBD1	TRBJ2-7	.	TGTGCCAGCAGCCGAGGGGGCTATAACGAGCAGTACTTC	CASSRGGYNEQYF
TRBV5-1	.	TRBJ2-1	.	TGCGCCAGCAGGGACAGCTCCTACAATGAGCAGTTCTTC	CASRDSSYNEQFF
TRBV5-1	.	TRBJ2-3	.	TGCGCCAGCAGCTTTGGCCCAGGAGGAGATACGCAGTATTTT	CASSFGPGGDTQYF
TRBV5-1	TRBD2	TRBJ2-3	.	TGCGCCAGCAGCCGTAGCGGGATAGTCACAGATACGCAGTATTTT	CASSRSGIVTDTQYF
TRBV5-4	TRBD2	TRBJ2-1	once	TGTGCCAGCAGCTTCCCGGGACTAGAGCAGTTCTTC	CASSFPGLEQFF
TRBV6-1	TRBD1	TRBJ1-2	.	TGTGCCACCAAGGACAGGGGGCGGGATGGCTACACCTTC	CATKDRGRDGYTF
TRBV7-9	.	TRBJ1-6	.	TGTGCCAGCAGCGGTTGGGCATCACCCCTCCACTTT	CASSGWASPLHF
TRBV30	.	TRBJ1-1	.	TGTGCCTGGAGTCGGGATTCGAACACTGAAGCTTTCTTT	CAWSRDSNTEAFF
TRBV7-2	.	TRBJ2-5	.	TGTGCCAGCAGCTTAGAACGGGGAGAGACCCAGTACTTC	CASSLERGETQYF